The rows below give T cell receptor beta chains drawn from one sample of a study of T-cell memory formation after mild COVID-19. One entry per CDR3 protein results from TCRdb running MiXCR on the 5' RACE reads. This sample yields about 450,000 distinct CDR3 sequences, of which about 25% are seen a single time; roughly 13% belongs to the top ten. The material sequenced was PBMCs or a T cell subset sorted from them (not recorded which). These receptors were taken from an adult woman who had mild COVID-19 (a few samples of this study predate the infection). Cell type and time point are not known. CDR3s leave out the opening cysteine and the closing phenylalanine or tryptophan. The order of the fields is CDR3 protein, V gene.

CDR3: ASRPGGAPGQETQY; V: TRBV6-6
CDR3: ASTGVRQGKSGSTDTQY; V: TRBV6-4
CDR3: ASSLRPMSLPDTQY; V: TRBV6-5
CDR3: ASSLNGLAGGPADTQY; V: TRBV7-3
CDR3: ASSYRASSNQPQH; V: TRBV19
CDR3: ATSDLPPGLAGGNEQF; V: TRBV24-1
CDR3: ASSPRGEAQY; V: TRBV4-1
CDR3: ASSPGQGIYNEQF; V: TRBV12-3/TRBV12-4
CDR3: ASSLGDRLKTQY; V: TRBV5-1
CDR3: ASNKAGGGNTEAF; V: TRBV6-6
CDR3: ASEGAPGHEETQY; V: TRBV6-2/TRBV6-3
CDR3: STPGQGIYEQF; V: TRBV29-1
CDR3: ASSMAKHQSSYNEQF; V: TRBV19
CDR3: ASSTRQGGSGNTIY; V: TRBV28
CDR3: ASIDYGTGGRADTQY; V: TRBV12-3/TRBV12-4
CDR3: SASPTSGRSNEQF; V: TRBV20-1
CDR3: ASSFDRVNEQF; V: TRBV7-3
CDR3: ASSYSDRNYGYT; V: TRBV6-6
CDR3: ASSQDRTSNSPLH; V: TRBV14
CDR3: SARGGQGGEQY; V: TRBV20-1
CDR3: ASTLYKRDCQYEQY; V: TRBV10-1
CDR3: ASSQAEGAVNQPQH; V: TRBV4-1
CDR3: ASSATGPMAHEQY; V: TRBV12-3/TRBV12-4
CDR3: SVESPDSYEQY; V: TRBV29-1
CDR3: ASSSGTFNQPQH; V: TRBV12-3/TRBV12-4
CDR3: ASSYAGTEAF; V: TRBV11-3
CDR3: ASRHSYNEQF; V: TRBV12-3/TRBV12-4
CDR3: ASSPTGIYGYT; V: TRBV7-2
CDR3: ASRRGSETQY; V: TRBV6-5
CDR3: SDPTSGSYEQY; V: TRBV20-1
CDR3: ASSLSAPDTQY; V: TRBV11-2
CDR3: ASSLEFGTSADEQF; V: TRBV11-3
CDR3: ASSSDLGQGN; V: TRBV7-6